This T cell receptor beta chain is drawn from a study of cytomegalovirus exposure and HLA in healthy donors. Background on the study: Earlier, 95 million to 130 million unique TCR beta sequences were recovered from roughly 200 million T cells by an analysis.

13 Jbeta primers and 60 Vbeta primers were used for the PCR. Data came from immunoSEQ multiplex PCR; TCRdb stores just in-frame clones and leaves some out. The repertoire includes approximately 150,000 clones, approximately 80% of them detected once, and 7% to 8.5% sits in the top ten. Remarks on this clone: Its antigen is unidentified.

General study results and limits: The productive fraction for most TCR beta V segments was about 90% or about 30% in an earlier analysis.

Germline CDR1 is SGHDT and CDR2 is YYEEEE. With 3 bases clipped from V and 8 bases from J, the junction kept 14 bases outside the gene matches. This CDR3 has 16 amino acids. The sequencing input was PBMCs. The chain uses TRBV5-6 and TRBJ2-4; 7 nucleotides line up with TRBD1. The receptor was isolated from a male donor in good health and CMV-seropositive. As DNA, the CDR3 is TGTGCCAGCAGCTCAGTACAGGGGCGTCTAAGGGACATTCAGTACTTC. Its protein product is CASSSVQGRLRDIQYF.